This TCR beta chain stems from a study of identical twins. Germline V gives CDR1 LGHNA, CDR2 YNFKEQ. This CDR3 has 15 residues. V lost 1 base to trimming and J lost 3 bases; unmatched junction nucleotides: 6. This clonotype was seen only a few times. Antigen specificity is unknown. Using its own MiXCR run on the 5' RACE reads, TCRdb lists one record per CDR3 protein. Here the sample spans approximately 890,000 distinct CDR3 sequences, over 9% being singletons. Overall study findings and caveats: The models gave estimates that fell short of the out-of-frame TCR alpha sharing seen in monozygotic twins.

The same data also contributed to another study, on yellow fever vaccine responses in identical twins.

The chain joins TRBV4-2 to TRBJ2-7, with 7 bases matching TRBD2. The sequence was collected from a woman aged 18-30 years in good health. The sample taken for sequencing was PBMCs. The CDR3 nucleotides read TGTGCCAGCAGCCAAGGACGGGAGGCCCTCTACGAGCAGTACTTC. This gives the protein CASSQGREALYEQYF.